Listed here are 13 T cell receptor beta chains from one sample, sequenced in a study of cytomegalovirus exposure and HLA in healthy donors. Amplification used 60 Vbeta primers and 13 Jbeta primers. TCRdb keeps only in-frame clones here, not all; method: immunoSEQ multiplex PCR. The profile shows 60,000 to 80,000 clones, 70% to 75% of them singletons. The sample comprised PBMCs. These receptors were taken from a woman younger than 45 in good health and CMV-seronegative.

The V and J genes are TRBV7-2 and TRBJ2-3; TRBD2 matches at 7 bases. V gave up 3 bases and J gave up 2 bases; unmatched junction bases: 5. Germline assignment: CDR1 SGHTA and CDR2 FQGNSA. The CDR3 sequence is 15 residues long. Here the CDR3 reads CASSFSGLPTDTQYF. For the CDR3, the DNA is TGTGCCAGCAGCTTTAGCGGGTTGCCCACAGATACGCAGTATTTT.

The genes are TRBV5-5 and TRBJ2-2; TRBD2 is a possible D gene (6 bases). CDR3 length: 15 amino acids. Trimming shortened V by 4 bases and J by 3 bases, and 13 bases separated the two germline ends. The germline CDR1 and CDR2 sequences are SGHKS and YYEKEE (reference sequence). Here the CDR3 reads CASSPRRADTGELFF. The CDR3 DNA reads TGTGCCAGCAGCCCGCGGAGGGCGGACACCGGGGAGCTGTTTTTT.

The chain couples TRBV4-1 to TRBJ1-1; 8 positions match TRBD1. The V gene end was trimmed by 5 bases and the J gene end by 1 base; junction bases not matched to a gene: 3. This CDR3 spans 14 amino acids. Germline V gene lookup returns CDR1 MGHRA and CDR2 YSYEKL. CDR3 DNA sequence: TGCGCCAGCAGCAGGGACAGGTCGAACACTGAAGCTTTCTTT. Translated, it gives CASSRDRSNTEAFF.

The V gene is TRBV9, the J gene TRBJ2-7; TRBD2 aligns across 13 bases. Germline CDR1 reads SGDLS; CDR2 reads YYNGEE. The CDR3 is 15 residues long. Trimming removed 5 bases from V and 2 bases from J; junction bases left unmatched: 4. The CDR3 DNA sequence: TGTGCCAGCAGTAGGGGACTAGCGGGACCCTACGAGCAGTACTTC. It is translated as CASSRGLAGPYEQYF.

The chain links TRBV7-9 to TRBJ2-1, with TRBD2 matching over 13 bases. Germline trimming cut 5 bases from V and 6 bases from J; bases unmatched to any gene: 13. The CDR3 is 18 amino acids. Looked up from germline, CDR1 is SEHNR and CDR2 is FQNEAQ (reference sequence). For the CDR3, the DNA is TGTGCCAGCAGCCCCGGGGGAGGGACTAGCGGGATTGGCAATGAGCAGTTCTTC. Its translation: CASSPGGGTSGIGNEQFF.

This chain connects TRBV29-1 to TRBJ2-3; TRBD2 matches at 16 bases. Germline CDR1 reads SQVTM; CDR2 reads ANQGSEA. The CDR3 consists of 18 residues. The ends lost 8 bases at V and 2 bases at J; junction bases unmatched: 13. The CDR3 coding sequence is TGCAGCTCCGGGACTAGCGGGGGGGCCATAGGAATCACAGATACGCAGTATTTT. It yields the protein CSSGTSGGAIGITDTQYF.

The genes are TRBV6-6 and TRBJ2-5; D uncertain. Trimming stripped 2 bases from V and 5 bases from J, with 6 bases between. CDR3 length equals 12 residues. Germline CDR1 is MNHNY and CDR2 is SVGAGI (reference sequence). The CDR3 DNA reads TGTGCCAGCAGTTACGAAGAGGAGACCCAGTACTTC. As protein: CASSYEEETQYF.

CDR3 bases: TGTGCCAGCAGCTTGGGTAGCGGGAGCTCCTACGAGCAGTACTTC. Translation: CASSLGSGSSYEQYF. The rearrangement links TRBV5-6 to TRBJ2-7; 9 nucleotides align to TRBD2. Per germline, CDR1 SGHDT and CDR2 YYEEEE. Trimming removed 0 bases from V and 0 bases from J; junction bases left unmatched: 1. The CDR3 consists of 15 residues.

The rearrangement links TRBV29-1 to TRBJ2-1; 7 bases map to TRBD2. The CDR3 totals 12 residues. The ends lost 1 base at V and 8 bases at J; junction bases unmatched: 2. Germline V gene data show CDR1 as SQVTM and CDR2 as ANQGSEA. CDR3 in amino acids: CSVEGGGDEQFF. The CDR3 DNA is TGCAGCGTTGAAGGTGGGGGGGATGAGCAGTTCTTC.

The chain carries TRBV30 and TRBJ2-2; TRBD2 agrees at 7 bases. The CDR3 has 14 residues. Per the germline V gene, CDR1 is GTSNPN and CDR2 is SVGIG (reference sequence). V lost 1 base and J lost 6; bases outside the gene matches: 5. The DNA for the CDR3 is TGTGCCTGGAGTGGCGGGAGAGCCGCCGGGGAGCTGTTTTTT. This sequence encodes CAWSGGRAAGELFF.

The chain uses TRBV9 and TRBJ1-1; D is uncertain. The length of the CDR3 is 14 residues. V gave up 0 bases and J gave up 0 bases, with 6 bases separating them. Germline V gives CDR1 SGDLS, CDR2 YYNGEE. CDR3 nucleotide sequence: TGTGCCAGCAGCGTAGGACACCTGAACACTGAAGCTTTCTTT. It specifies CASSVGHLNTEAFF.

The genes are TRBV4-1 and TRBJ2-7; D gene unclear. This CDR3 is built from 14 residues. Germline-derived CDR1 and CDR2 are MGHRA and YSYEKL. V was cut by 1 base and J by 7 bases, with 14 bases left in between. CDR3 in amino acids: CASSQGPGSEEQYV. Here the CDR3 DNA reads TGCGCCAGCAGCCAAGGACCGGGTTCGGAGGAGCAGTACGTC.

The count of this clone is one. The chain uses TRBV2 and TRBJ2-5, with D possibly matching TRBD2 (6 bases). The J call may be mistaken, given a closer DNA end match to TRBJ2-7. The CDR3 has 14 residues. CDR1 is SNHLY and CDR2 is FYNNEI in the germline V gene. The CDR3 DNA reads TGTGCCAGCACTCGGGGGTCTCTGATCTACGAGCAGTACTTC. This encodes CASTRGSLIYEQYF.